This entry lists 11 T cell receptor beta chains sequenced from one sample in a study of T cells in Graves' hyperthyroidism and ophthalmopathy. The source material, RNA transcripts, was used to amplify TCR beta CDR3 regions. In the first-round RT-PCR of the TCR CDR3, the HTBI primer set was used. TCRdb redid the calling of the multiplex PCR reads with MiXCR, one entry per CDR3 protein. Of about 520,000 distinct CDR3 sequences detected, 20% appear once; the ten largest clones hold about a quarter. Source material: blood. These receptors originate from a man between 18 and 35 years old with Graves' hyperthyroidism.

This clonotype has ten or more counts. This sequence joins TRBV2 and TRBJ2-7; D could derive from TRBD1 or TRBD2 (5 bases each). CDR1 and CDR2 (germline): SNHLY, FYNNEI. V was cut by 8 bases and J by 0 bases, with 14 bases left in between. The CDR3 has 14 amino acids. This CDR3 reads CASFRDRNSYEQYF. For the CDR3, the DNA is TGTGCCAGCTTCCGGGACCGCAACTCCTACGAGCAGTACTTC.

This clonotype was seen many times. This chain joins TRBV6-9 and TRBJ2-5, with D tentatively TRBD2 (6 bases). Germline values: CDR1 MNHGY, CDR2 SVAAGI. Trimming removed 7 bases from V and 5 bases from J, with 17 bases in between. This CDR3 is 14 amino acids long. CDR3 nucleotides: TGTGCCAGCAAGATGAGGGCTGGGGGGGAGACCCAGTACTTC. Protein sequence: CASKMRAGGETQYF.

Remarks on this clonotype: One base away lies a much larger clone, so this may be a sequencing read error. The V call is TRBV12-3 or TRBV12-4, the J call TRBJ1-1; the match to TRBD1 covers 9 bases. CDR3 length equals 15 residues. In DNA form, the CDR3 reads TGTGCCAGCAGTGTACAGGGGGCCATGAACACTAAAGCTTTCTTT. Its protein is CASSVQGAMNTKAFF.

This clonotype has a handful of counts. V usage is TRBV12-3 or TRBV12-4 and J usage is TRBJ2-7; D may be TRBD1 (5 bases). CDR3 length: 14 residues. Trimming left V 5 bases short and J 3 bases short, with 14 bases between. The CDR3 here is CASSPPDTLYEQYF. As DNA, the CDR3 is TGTGCCAGCAGTCCCCCGGACACCCTCTACGAGCAGTACTTC.

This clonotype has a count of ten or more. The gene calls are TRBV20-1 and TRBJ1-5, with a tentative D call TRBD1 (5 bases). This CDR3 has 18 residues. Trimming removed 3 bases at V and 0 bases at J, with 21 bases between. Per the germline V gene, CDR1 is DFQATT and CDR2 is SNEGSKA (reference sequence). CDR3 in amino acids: CSARKRGTDTYSNQPQHF. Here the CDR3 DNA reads TGCAGTGCTAGGAAACGGGGGACCGATACATATAGCAATCAGCCCCAGCATTTT.

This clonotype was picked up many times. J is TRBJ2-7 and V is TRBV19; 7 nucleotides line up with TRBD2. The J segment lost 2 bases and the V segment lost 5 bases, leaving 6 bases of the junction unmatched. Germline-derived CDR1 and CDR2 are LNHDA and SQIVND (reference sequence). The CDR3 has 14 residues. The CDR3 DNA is TGTGCCAGTAGTCCGTTTGGGGGGGCCTACGAGCAGTACTTC. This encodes CASSPFGGAYEQYF. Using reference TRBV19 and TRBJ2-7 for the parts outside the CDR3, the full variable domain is DGGITQSPKYLFRKEGQNVTLSCEQNLNHDAMYWYRQDPGQGLRLIYYSQIVNDFQKGDIAEGYSVSREKKESFPLTVTSAQKNPTAFYLCASSPFGGAYEQYFGPGTRLTVT.

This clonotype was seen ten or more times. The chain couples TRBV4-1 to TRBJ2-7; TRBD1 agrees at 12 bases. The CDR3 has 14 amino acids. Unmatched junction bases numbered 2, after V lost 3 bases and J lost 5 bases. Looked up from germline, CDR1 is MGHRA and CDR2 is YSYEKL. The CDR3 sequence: CASSQGQGAHEQYF. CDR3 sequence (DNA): TGCGCCAGCAGCCAGGGACAGGGGGCTCACGAGCAGTACTTC.

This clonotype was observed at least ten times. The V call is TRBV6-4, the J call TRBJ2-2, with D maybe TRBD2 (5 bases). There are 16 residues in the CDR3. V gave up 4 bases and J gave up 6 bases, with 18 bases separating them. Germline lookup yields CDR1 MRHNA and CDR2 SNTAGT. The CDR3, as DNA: TGTGCCAGCAGTGTAGCTCGAGGCGGGCCGGCCGGGGAGCTGTTTTTT. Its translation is CASSVARGGPAGELFF.

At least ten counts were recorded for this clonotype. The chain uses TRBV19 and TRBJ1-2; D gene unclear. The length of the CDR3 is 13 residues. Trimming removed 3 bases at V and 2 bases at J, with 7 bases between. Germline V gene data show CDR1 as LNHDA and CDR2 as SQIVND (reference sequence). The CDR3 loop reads CASSMGRNYGYTF. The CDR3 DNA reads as TGTGCCAGTAGTATGGGGAGGAACTATGGCTACACCTTC.

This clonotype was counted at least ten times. CDR3 sequence (DNA): TGCAGTGGGGGACATTTCTATGGCTACACCTTC. It yields the protein CSGGHFYGYTF. The V and J genes are TRBV20-1 and TRBJ1-2; a possible D gene is TRBD1 (6 bases). The CDR3 is 11 amino acids. V lost 7 bases and J 4 bases, leaving 10 bases between the germline ends. Germline V gene data show CDR1 as DFQATT and CDR2 as SNEGSKA (reference sequence).

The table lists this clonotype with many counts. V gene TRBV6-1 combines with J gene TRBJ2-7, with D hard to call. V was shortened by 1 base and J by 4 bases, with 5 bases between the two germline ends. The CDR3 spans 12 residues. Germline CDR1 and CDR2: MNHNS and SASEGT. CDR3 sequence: CASSEVWYEQYF. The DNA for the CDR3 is TGTGCCAGCAGTGAAGTGTGGTACGAGCAGTACTTC.